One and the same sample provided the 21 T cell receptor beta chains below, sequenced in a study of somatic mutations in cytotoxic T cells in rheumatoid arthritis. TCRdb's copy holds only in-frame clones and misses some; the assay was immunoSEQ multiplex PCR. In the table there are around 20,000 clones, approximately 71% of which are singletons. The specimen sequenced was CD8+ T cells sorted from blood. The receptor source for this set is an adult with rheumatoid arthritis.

CDR3 nucleotide sequence: TGCAGCGTACGCTTCCCCAGCTCCTACGAGCAGTACTTC. This gives the protein CSVRFPSSYEQYF. This chain links TRBV29-1 with TRBJ2-7; D is unresolved. The germline V gene encodes CDR1 SQVTM and CDR2 ANQGSEA. The CDR3 loop spans 13 amino acids. Trimming removed 6 bases from V and 0 bases from J, with 12 bases in between.

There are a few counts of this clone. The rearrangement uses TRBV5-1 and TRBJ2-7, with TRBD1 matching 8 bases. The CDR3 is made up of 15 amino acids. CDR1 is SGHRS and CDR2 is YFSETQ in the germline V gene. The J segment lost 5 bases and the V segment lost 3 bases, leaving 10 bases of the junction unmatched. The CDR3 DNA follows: TGCGCCAGCAGCTGGAGGACAGGGATTTACCACGAGCAGTACTTC. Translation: CASSWRTGIYHEQYF.

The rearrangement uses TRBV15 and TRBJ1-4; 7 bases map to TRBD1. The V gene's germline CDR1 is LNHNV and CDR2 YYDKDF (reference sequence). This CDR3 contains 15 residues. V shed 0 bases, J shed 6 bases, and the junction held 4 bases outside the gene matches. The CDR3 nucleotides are TGTGCCACCAGCAGAGACGACAGGGAGGATGAAAAACTGTTTTTT. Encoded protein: CATSRDDREDEKLFF.

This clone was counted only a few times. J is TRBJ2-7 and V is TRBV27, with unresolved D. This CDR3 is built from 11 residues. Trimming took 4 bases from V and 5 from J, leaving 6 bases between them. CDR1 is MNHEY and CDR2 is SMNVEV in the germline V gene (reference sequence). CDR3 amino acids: CASSSGHEQYF. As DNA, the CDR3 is TGTGCCAGCAGTTCGGGCCACGAGCAGTACTTC.

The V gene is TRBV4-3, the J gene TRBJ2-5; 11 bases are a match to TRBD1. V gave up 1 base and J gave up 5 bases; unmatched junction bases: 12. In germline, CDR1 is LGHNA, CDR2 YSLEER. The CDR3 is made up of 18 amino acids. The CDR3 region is CASSQVRTGGSQEETQYF. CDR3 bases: TGCGCCAGCAGCCAAGTGAGGACAGGGGGCAGTCAGGAGGAGACCCAGTACTTC.

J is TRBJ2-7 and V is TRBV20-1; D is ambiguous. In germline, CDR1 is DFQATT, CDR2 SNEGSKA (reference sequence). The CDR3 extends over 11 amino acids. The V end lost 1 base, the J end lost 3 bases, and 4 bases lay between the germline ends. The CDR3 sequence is CSARGDYEQYF. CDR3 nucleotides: TGCAGTGCTAGAGGAGACTACGAGCAGTACTTC.

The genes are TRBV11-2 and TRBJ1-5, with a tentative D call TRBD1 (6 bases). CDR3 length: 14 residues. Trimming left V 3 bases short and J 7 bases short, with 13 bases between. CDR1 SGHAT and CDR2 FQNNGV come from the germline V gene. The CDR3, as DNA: TGTGCCAGCAGCTTCGGGGGGCAAGGCCAGCCCCAGCATTTT. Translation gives CASSFGGQGQPQHF.

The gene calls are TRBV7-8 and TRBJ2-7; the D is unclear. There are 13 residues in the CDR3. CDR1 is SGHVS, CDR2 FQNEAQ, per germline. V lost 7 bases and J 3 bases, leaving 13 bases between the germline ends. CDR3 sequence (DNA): TGTGCCAGCACCACGGACCCAAACTACGAGCAGTACTTC. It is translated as CASTTDPNYEQYF.

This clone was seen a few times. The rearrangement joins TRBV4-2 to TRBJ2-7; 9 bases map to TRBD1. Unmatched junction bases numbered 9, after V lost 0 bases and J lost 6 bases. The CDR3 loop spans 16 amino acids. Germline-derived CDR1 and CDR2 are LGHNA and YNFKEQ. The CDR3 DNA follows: TGTGCCAGCAGCCAAGAAGAGGGACAGGGATGGCTCGAGCAGTACTTC. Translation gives CASSQEEGQGWLEQYF.

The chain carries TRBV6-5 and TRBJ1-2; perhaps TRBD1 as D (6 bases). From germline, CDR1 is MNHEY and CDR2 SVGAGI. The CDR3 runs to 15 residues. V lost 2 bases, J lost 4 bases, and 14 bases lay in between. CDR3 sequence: CASSYDRGALYGYTF. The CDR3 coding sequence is TGTGCCAGCAGTTACGATCGGGGGGCCCTCTATGGCTACACCTTC.

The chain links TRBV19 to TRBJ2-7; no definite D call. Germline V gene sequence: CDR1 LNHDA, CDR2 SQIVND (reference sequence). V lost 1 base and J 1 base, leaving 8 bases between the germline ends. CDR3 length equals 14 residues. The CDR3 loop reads CASSIVTGSYEQYF. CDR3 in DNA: TGTGCCAGTAGTATAGTAACGGGTTCCTACGAGCAGTACTTC.

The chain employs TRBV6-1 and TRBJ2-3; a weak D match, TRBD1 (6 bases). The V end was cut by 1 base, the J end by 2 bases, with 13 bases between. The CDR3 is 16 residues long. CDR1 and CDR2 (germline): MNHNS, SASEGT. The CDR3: CASSEDRDLLTDTQYF. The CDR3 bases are TGTGCCAGCAGTGAAGACAGGGATCTTCTCACAGATACGCAGTATTTT.

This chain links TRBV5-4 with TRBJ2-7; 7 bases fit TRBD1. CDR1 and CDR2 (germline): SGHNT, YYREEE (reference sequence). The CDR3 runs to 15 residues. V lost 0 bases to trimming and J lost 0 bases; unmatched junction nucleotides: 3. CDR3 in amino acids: CASSLARGSSYEQYF. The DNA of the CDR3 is TGTGCCAGCAGCTTGGCCAGGGGGAGCTCCTACGAGCAGTACTTC.

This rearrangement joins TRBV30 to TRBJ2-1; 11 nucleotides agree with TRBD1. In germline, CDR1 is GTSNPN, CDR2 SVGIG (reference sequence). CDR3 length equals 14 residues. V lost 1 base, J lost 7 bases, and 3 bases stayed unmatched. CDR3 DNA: TGTGCCTGGAGTGCCGGGACAGGGGGAAATGAGCAGTTCTTC. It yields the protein CAWSAGTGGNEQFF.

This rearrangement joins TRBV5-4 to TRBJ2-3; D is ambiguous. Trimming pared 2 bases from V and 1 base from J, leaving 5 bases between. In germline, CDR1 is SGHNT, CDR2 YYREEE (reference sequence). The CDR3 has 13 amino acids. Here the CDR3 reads CASSFQGTDTQYF. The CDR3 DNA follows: TGTGCCAGCAGCTTCCAGGGCACAGATACGCAGTATTTT. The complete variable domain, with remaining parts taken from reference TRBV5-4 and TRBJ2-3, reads ETGVTQSPTHLIKTRGQQVTLRCSSQSGHNTVSWYQQALGQGPQFIFQYYREEENGRGNFPPRFSGLQFPNYSSELNVNALELDDSALYLCASSFQGTDTQYFGPGTRLTVL.

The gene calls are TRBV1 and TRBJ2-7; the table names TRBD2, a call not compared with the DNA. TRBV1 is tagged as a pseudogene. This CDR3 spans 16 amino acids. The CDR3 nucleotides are TGCACCAGCAGCCATTGGGATCGGGGGGCCCCCTACGAGCAGTACTTC. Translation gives CTSSHWDRGAPYEQYF.

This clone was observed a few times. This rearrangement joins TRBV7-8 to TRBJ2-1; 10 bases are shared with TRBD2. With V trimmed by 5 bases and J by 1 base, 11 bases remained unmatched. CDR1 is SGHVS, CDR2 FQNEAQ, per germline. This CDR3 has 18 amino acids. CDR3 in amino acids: CASSPGGSGGSSYNEQFF. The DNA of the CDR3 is TGTGCCAGCAGCCCAGGGGGTAGCGGGGGGTCTTCCTACAATGAGCAGTTCTTC.

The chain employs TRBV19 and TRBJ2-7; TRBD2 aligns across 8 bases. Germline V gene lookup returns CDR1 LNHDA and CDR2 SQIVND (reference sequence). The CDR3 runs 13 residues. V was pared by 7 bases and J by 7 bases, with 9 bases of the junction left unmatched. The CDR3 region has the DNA TGTGCCAGTAAGGACGGGGGGGCGGGAGAGCAGTACTTC. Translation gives CASKDGGAGEQYF. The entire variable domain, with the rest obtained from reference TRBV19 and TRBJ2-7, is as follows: DGGITQSPKYLFRKEGQNVTLSCEQNLNHDAMYWYRQDPGQGLRLIYYSQIVNDFQKGDIAEGYSVSREKKESFPLTVTSAQKNPTAFYLCASKDGGAGEQYFGPGTRLTVT.

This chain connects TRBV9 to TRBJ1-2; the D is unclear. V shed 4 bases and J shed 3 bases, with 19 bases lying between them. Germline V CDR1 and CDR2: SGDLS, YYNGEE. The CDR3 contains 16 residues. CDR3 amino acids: CASSPRGSPRDYGYTF. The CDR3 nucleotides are TGTGCCAGCAGCCCCCGCGGTTCCCCGAGGGACTATGGCTACACCTTC.

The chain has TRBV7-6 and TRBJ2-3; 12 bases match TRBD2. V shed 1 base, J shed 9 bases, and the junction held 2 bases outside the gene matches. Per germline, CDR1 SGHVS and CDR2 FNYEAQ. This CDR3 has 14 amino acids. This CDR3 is CASSLGTSGETQYF. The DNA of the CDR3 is TGTGCCAGCAGCTTAGGGACTAGCGGGGAAACGCAGTATTTT.

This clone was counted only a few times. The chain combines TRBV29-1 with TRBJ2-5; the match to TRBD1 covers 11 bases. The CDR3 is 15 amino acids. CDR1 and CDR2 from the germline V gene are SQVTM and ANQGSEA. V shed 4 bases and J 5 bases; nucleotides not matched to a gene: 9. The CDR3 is CSVVGSGTGGETQYF. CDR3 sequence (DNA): TGCAGCGTTGTGGGGTCAGGGACAGGGGGGGAGACCCAGTACTTC.